This T cell receptor (beta chain) appears in the sequencing data of a study of T cell responses to AZD1222 COVID-19 vaccine. Broader study findings: Among those given AZD1222, only five or six were seropositive at baseline. Donor demographics were predominantly white British with a female majority; clonal diversity may be underestimated. Distributed over spike, vaccine-associated CD4 TCRs predominated at 160-218 and 743-854.

Profiling relied on immunoSEQ multiplex PCR, and the TCRdb table lists in-frame clones only, not all of them. Among around 110,000 clones, 85% to 95% were seen once, and the ten largest hold 2.5% to 3.5%. Details on this clone: Its cognate antigen is unknown.

The sample consisted of peripheral blood, taken on day 0 of AZD1222 vaccination. The TCR was taken from an adult in good health.

Here the CDR3 DNA reads TGTGCCAGTAGGGGGCGAAACACTGAAGCTTTCTTT. Translation: CASRGRNTEAFF. The chain employs TRBV7-9 and TRBJ1-1; 7 positions match TRBD1. The CDR3 sequence is 12 residues long. In germline, CDR1 is SEHNR, CDR2 FQNEAQ (reference sequence). V lost 9 bases and J lost 2; bases outside the gene matches: 3.